The sequence of this T cell receptor beta chain was determined in a study of patients and donors after allogeneic stem cell transplantation. The CDR3 totals 16 residues. CDR1 and CDR2 from the germline V gene are SGDLS and YYNGEE. Trimming stripped 1 base from V and 2 bases from J, with 10 bases between. One entry per CDR3 protein results from TCRdb running MiXCR on the RT-PCR reads. Altogether 150,000 to 200,000 distinct CDR3 sequences are present, 40% to 45% being singletons, with the ten largest covering around 35%. The chain combines TRBV9 with TRBJ2-6; D is perhaps TRBD2 (5 bases). The source material was blood, either unsorted or a sorted T cell fraction (not recorded which). This receptor was taken from a human donor who was either an allogeneic HSCT recipient or a stem cell or donor lymphocyte infusion donor (not recorded which). It is not recorded whose cells these are; they may come from a transplant donor. The CDR3 sequence: CASSVNRGTGANVLTF. CDR3 coding DNA: TGTGCCAGCAGCGTAAATCGAGGGACTGGGGCCAACGTCCTGACTTTC.